This T cell receptor beta chain was recovered during a study of cytomegalovirus exposure and HLA in healthy donors (TCRdb year 2017). Regarding the research as a whole: An earlier analysis of 587 of the donors reported about 260 Gb of sequence data and 117 million unique TCR beta sequences obtained from about 170 million T cells. Roughly 300 gigabases of sequencing data and around 87 million unique TCR sequences were included in an early release covering about 620 HLA-typed donors. Among the roughly 410 genotyped donors, about 83% belonged to the genetic ancestry cluster associated with self-reported Caucasian donors. The aim of the study was to test whether cataloging public T cell receptors could identify signatures of past pathogen exposure. Using immunosequencing, the study profiled T cell repertoires from roughly 650 subjects and related those repertoires to cytomegalovirus serostatus. In addition to the first cohort of 666 subjects, a separate validation cohort of approximately 110 different subjects was used. High-throughput TCR immunosequencing, statistical association of individual TCRs with disease status, and machine learning were combined to predict cytomegalovirus infection status. A later analysis re-analyzed previously published TCR beta repertoires from 666 donors and added high-resolution HLA genotyping to study TCR occurrence patterns. Rather than drawing on any new phenotypic data, the later analysis identified candidate immune exposures from TCR beta sequences and the way those sequences occurred across donors. To decide whether each TCR beta V gene segment behaved as functional or pseudogenic, an earlier analysis of approximately 590 of the donors relied on high-throughput TCR beta sequencing. Donor age, sex, ethnicity and CMV serostatus were compiled alongside the repertoire data. Genome-wide SNP genotypes for about 55% of the roughly 670 donors were used in a later genetic analysis, which treated that subset as a discovery cohort. All discovery cohort repertoires had been generated on a single sequencing platform. Class I and class II HLA loci were covered by the typing at four-digit resolution. Typing coverage differed by locus: A, B, C, DRB1 and DQB1 were typed in roughly 620-630 donors, DQA1 in roughly 510, DPA1 in around 610, and DPB1 in roughly 470. Because of strong linkage in the cohort, roughly five DR-DQ haplotypes were treated as single units for association and clustering. On average, roughly 200,000 unique TCR beta nucleotide sequences were sequenced per donor among a few hundred genotyped donors of the cohort, with 15% to 20% of those sequences being non-productive. Overall results and qualifications from the work: According to a later genetic analysis, donors in an Asian-associated ancestry cluster had fewer N-insertions in productive TCRs than the approximately 710-donor mean. A further reported finding was that TCR beta sequences accurately predicted the HLA-A and HLA-B alleles for most subjects in the first cohort. Correlated functional status among segregating V segments might be attributable to linkage disequilibrium, but an unknown experimental factor could not be ruled out. The cohort was sequenced for TCR beta chains only, and without alpha or paired-chain data the features that could be detected were limited. A few of the identified cytomegalovirus-associated TCR beta chains were confirmed in vitro to be specific for cytomegalovirus antigens. Presence/absence analyses assumed roughly uniform sequencing depth across donors, an assumption that may not hold. Because counts were too low, around 17 rarely observed V segments, including chromosome 9 orphons, were left out of the earlier analysis of some 640 of the donors. A later analysis associated about 18,000 TCR beta sequences with specific HLA alleles at a false discovery rate of 0.05. According to a later analysis, most CMV-associated TCR beta chains appeared to be HLA-restricted, and the HLA associations seemed to be driven largely by CMV exposure. Because HLA typing was unavailable for some donors at each locus, only the typed subset was used in association tests. Compared with equally common non-associated chains, HLA-associated TCR beta chains in a later analysis were more clonally expanded and had lower generation probabilities. The authors suggested that the approach could potentially be generalized to other disease states and immunological phenotypes. CMV serostatus was the only immune exposure information available for the cohort. Strong co-occurrence of HLA alleles, especially DR and DQ, made assigning TCR associations to individual alleles difficult. An association between a missense DCLRE1C variant and V-gene and J-gene trimming of TCR beta chains was found in a later genetic analysis and replicated in an independent cohort. Because the 87-base-pair reads could not distinguish some IMGT-functional V segments, including TRBV6-2 and TRBV6-3, those segments were excluded. In an earlier analysis of 587 of the donors, most TCR beta V segments appeared in productive rearrangements about 87% or about 30% of the time, broadly matching IMGT annotations. In the study, some 160 TCR beta chains were listed as associated with cytomegalovirus. Most TCR sequences were seen in very few donors, while some public TCRs were found in many individuals. According to a later analysis, parvovirus B19, influenza, CMV and Epstein-Barr virus appeared linked to several top co-occurrence clusters. Cytomegalovirus status was reported to be diagnosed by the classifier with high specificity and sensitivity in both the original and validation cohorts. A later analysis found that TCR association rates varied across HLA loci, with DRB1 alleles showing the most associated TCRs and HLA-C alleles the fewest. A group of highly shared sequence variants was considered likely to be a technical artifact of the sequencing pipeline.

Library generation was performed with the immunoSEQ multiplex PCR assay. For the multiplex PCR, a mixture combining 60 forward primers for TCR Vbeta segments and 13 reverse primers for TCR Jbeta segments was used. The CDR3 region of rearranged TCR beta genes was amplified from genomic DNA with a multiplex PCR assay. On the Illumina HiSeq System, the amplified TCR beta libraries were sequenced as 87-base-pair reads. In the original analysis: Across the roughly 700 repertoires, a later analysis counted about 81 million unique TCR beta chains, around 11 million of which were shared by at least two donors. Raw reads were error-corrected and collapsed into unique sequences with a nearest-neighbor algorithm that merged closely related sequences to remove PCR and sequencing errors. V, D and J gene segments were assigned by aligning CDR3 sequences to IMGT reference sequences. For a sequence to be retained, at least a six-nucleotide match to both a V gene segment and a J gene segment was required. A rearrangement counted as productive if the CDR3 had no stop codons and remained in frame with V and J, and every other rearrangement counted as non-productive. Following IMGT convention, CDR3 was defined as the stretch from the second conserved V-encoded cysteine to the conserved J-encoded phenylalanine. In an earlier analysis of approximately 500 of the donors, sequences lacking an unambiguous match to a single V gene segment were excluded. In an earlier analysis of 587 of the donors, V segments were called functional above 56.7% productive rearrangements and were called segregating when the between-donor standard deviation exceeded 5%. To diagnose cytomegalovirus status from the catalog of TCR beta chain sequences, a statistical classification framework was built. V and J gene assignment, in a later analysis, came from comparing TCR nucleotide sequences with IMGT/GENE-DB human TR gene sequences. The TCRdist pipeline was used in a later analysis to assign CDR3 sequences and most-parsimonious VDJ recombination scenarios. In a later analysis, each TCR beta chain was defined by its CDR3 amino acid sequence together with its V-gene family, and reads without a unique V-gene family were excluded. A later analysis removed 550 to 650 highly shared, low-generation-probability nucleotide sequences to deal with suspected cross-contamination and a sequencing artifact. For each public chain, a later analysis derived a clonal expansion index from normalized ranks of inferred template counts within each repertoire. A later analysis computed generation probabilities with a VDJ recombination model fitted to out-of-frame rearrangements, and checked the results against IGoR. In a later analysis, TCR-TCR, TCR-HLA and TCR-CMV co-occurrence was scored with hypergeometric tests, and a repertoire-size bias correction was applied to TCR pairs. False discovery rates were estimated in a later analysis by permuting HLA or CMV assignments 20 times. In a later analysis, co-occurring TCRs were grouped using DBSCAN, and TCRdist sequence similarity was added for clustering within HLA-allele-positive subsets. Co-occurrence clustering excluded repertoires with fewer than 30,000 or more than 120,000 public chains, plus five with anomalous nucleotide sharing. TCRdb obtained this table from immuneACCESS and retained in-frame rearrangements with V and J assigned. These tables miss some clones; where compared with another copy, unresolved V genes account for less than half of the shortfall, and the remainder is unexplained. The V and J calls and clone size were taken over from that table, and D and trimming were inferred from the DNA. The sample's clone listing holds tens of thousands of clones. The biggest ten clones account for about 1.1% of the sample.

The V and J ends are trimmed by 2 bases and 7 bases, leaving 18 bases between them. The germline V gene sets CDR1 to SGHAT and CDR2 to FQNNGV. The CDR3, cysteine through phenylalanine, is 15 amino acids long. The read is trimmed to its CDR3 DNA, 45 bases read in frame from base 1. With regard to this clone: This clone's antigen is unknown.

The cohort was made up of about 670 healthy bone marrow donors. At the time of sampling, all cohort members were nominally healthy, though unrecorded immune exposures were likely present. The donor was CMV seronegative and belonged to the group of several hundred seronegative cohort members. A peripheral blood sample was provided by each donor, and peripheral blood mononuclear cells were used for TCR beta sequencing. The Qiagen DNeasy Blood Extraction Kit was used to extract genomic DNA from the blood cell samples. The chain was built from TRBV11-2 and TRBJ2-7, with a tentative D gene TRBD2 over 6 matching bases. Sequenced sample: PBMCs. This sequence originates from a woman in her 30s in good health and CMV-seronegative. CDR3 reads: CASSLILAEGREQYF. The DNA sequence reads TGTGCCAGCAGCTTAATACTAGCCGAAGGGAGAGAGCAGTACTTC.